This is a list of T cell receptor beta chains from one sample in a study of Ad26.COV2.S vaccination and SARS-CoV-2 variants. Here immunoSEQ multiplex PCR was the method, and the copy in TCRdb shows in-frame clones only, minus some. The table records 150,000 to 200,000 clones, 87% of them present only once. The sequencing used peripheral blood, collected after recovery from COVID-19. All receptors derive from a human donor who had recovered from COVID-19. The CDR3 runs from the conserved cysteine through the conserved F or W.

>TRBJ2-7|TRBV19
CASSRSGTHYEQYF
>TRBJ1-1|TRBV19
CASSIERVGGANTEAFF
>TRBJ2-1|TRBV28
CASSPIAGGQSNEQFF
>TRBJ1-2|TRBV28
CASSLGRGEFGYTF
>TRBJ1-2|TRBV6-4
CATKYGYTF
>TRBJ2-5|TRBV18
CASSPLQEETQYF
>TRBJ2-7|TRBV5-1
CASSSGGTGGSYEQYF
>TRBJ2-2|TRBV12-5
CASGSDTGELFF
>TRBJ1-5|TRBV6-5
CASGPSGGGQPQHF
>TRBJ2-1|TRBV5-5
CASSLYGLSSNEQFF
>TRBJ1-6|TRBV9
CASSVRSSYNSPLHF
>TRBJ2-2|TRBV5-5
CASSPRTGATGELFF
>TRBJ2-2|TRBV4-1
CASSRVGDGELFF
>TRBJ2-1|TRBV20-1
CSASADREEQFF
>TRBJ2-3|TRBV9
CASSYSLTSGGLTSTDTQYF
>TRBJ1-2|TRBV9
CASSVGQGHSYTF
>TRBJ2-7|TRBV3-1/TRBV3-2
CASSQSRVYEQYF
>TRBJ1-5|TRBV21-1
CASTTAAGGNQPQHF
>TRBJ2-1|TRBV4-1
CASSQDMRGQFF
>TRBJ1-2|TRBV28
CASSLRTGDGYTF
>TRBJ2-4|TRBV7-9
CASSPTGRGDIQYF
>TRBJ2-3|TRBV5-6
CASSLGLAATDTQYF
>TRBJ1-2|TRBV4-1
CASSQARQGGVYGYTF
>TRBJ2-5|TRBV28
CASSLKQGPAETQYF
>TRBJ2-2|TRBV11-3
CASSPLADTGELFF
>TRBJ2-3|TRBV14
CASSQPGQGTDTQYF
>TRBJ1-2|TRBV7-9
CASSLEWVNYGYTF
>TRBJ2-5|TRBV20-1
CSATVRETQYF
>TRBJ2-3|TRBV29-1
CSVPTSGRTDTQYF
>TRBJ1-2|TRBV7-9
CASSLAGPNYGYTF
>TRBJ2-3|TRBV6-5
CGGGQGDTQYF
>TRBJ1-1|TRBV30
CAWSRGENTEAFF
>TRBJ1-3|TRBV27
CASSPSTGPLLHTIYF
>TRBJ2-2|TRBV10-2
CATEQGVGELFF
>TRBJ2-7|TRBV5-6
CASSFGGLAGAYEQYF
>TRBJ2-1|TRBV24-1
CATSALGTDSVISYNEQFF
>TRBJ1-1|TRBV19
CASRLQGAGNTEAFF
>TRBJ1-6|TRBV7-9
CASSTGQGLWASPLHF
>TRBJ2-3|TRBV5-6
CASSLGGARADTQYF
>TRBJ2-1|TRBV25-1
CASTSGTSDSYNEQFF
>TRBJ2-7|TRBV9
CASSVGAQGPYEQYF
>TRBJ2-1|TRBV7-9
CASSLGDTTPSEQFF
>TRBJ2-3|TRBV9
CASSSRTASSTDTQYF
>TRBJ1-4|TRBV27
CASRPPSGTTNEKLFF
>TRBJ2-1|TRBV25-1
CASSEFGTSGNNEQFF
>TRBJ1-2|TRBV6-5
CASSKPGETNYGYTF
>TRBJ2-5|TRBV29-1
CSVEDLWGQGFQETQYF
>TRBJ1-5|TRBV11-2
CASSLRTGSNQPQHF
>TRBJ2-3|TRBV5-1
CASSFGIRRADTQYF
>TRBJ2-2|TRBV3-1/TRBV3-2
CASSLWTGIDTGELFF
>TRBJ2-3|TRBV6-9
CASRLTSGGFSSTDTQYF